This T cell receptor beta chain was retrieved from a study of T cell repertoires in cytomegalovirus infection. Study details: CMV infection together with matching HLA type was indicated by public TCR beta signatures.

With regard to this clonotype: Its antigen is undetermined.

The study's findings and limits: Ex vivo responses were dominated by HLA-C-restricted CMV-specific TCR beta clonotypes. Cumulative public TCR beta family frequency identified carriers of CMV plus the relevant HLA.

V lost 2 bases to trimming and J lost 7 bases; unmatched junction nucleotides: 8. This CDR3 contains 16 residues. Germline V gene sequence: CDR1 KGHSH, CDR2 LQKENI. TCRdb called the reads again in MiXCR, with one record for every CDR3 protein. The table has hundreds of thousands of distinct CDR3 sequences, roughly a sixth seen once. Sequencing was carried out using PBMCs. The receptor was isolated from a human donor in good health (CMV status not recorded). Some clones in this sample may be carry-over from other donors' samples. The gene calls are TRBV18 and TRBJ2-1, with TRBD1 matching 10 bases. This CDR3 is CASSPNQGQGMNEQFF. CDR3 nucleotide sequence: TGTGCCAGCTCACCAAACCAGGGACAGGGGATGAATGAGCAGTTCTTC.